This T cell receptor (beta chain) originates from a study of blood T cell repertoires in COVID-19. The assay was immunoSEQ multiplex PCR, and TCRdb's table has in-frame clones only and misses some. The sample carries 200,000 to 250,000 clones, around 83% recorded once. J lost 2 bases, V lost 5 bases, and 3 bases had no gene match. The CDR3 sequence is 14 residues long. Germline V gene data show CDR1 as SGHAT and CDR2 as FQNNGV. The clonotype was recovered from a woman between 40 and 50 years old with acute COVID-19. The sequencing sample was made of PBMCs or T cells enriched from blood (not recorded which). V gene TRBV11-2 combines with J gene TRBJ2-5; 9 positions match TRBD1. CDR3 DNA sequence: TGTGCCAGCAGCCAGGACAGGGGACAAGAGACCCAGTACTTC. Protein sequence: CASSQDRGQETQYF.